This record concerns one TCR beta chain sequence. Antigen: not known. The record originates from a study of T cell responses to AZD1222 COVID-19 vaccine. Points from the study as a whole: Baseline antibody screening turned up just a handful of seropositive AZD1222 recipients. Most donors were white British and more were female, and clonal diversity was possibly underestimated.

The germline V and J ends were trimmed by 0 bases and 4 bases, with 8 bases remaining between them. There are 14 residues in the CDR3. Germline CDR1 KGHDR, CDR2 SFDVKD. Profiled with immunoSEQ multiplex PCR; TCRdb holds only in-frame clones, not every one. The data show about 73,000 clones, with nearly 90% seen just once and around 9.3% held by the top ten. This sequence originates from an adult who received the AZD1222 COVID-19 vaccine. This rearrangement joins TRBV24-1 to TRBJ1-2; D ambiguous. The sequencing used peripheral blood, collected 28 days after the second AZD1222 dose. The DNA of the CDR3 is TGTGCCACCAGTGATTTGCGGAGGAGCTATGGCTACACCTTC. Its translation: CATSDLRRSYGYTF.